The rows below give T cell receptor beta chains drawn from one sample of a study of blood T cell repertoires in COVID-19. Sequencing used immunoSEQ multiplex PCR; TCRdb keeps in-frame clones, though not all of them. The data hold roughly 250,000 clones, with more than 85% observed a single time. Sequencing used PBMCs or T cells enriched from blood (not recorded which). These receptors were collected from a woman aged 45 to 65 who had recovered from COVID-19. The CDR3 runs from the conserved cysteine through the conserved F or W. A D gene is named only where the DNA matches it firmly. Where a row states a size, it is once, few, many or the class of an expanded clone; other rows omit it.

d_gene: TRBD2
j_gene: TRBJ2-2
v_gene: TRBV30
abundance: NA
CDR3nt: TGTGCCTGGGAACCGGGACTAGCTACGACCGGGGAGCTGTTTTTT
CDR3aa: CAWEPGLATTGELFF

d_gene: TRBD1
j_gene: TRBJ2-7
v_gene: TRBV15
abundance: NA
CDR3nt: TGTGCCACCAGCCTTTCGACAGGGGACGAGCAGTACTTC
CDR3aa: CATSLSTGDEQYF

d_gene: TRBD2
j_gene: TRBJ2-3
v_gene: TRBV7-2
abundance: once
CDR3nt: TGTGCCAGCAGCTTAGTAGGGCGGGAGTTGTCAGATACGCAGTATTTT
CDR3aa: CASSLVGRELSDTQYF

d_gene: TRBD2
j_gene: TRBJ2-1
v_gene: TRBV5-4
abundance: NA
CDR3nt: TGTGCCAGCAGCAGGGCTGGCGGGGGGGCCCCCTCCTACAATGAGCAGTTCTTC
CDR3aa: CASSRAGGGAPSYNEQFF

d_gene: NA
j_gene: TRBJ1-2
v_gene: TRBV9
abundance: NA
CDR3nt: TGTGCCAGCAGCGTAGCAGTACAGGGAACCTATGGCTACACCTTC
CDR3aa: CASSVAVQGTYGYTF

d_gene: TRBD1
j_gene: TRBJ1-3
v_gene: TRBV5-8
abundance: NA
CDR3nt: TGTGCCAGCAGCTCTAACTACAGGGGGACTGGAAACACCATATATTTT
CDR3aa: CASSSNYRGTGNTIYF

d_gene: NA
j_gene: TRBJ2-3
v_gene: TRBV12-3/TRBV12-4
abundance: NA
CDR3nt: TGTGCCAGCAGTCGGGAGACAGATACGCAGTATTTT
CDR3aa: CASSRETDTQYF

d_gene: NA
j_gene: TRBJ1-1
v_gene: TRBV28
abundance: NA
CDR3nt: TGTGCCAGCAGTTTAAGGGGAGGGGGTTTAAAAGCTTTCTTT
CDR3aa: CASSLRGGGLKAFF

d_gene: TRBD2
j_gene: TRBJ2-7
v_gene: TRBV9
abundance: NA
CDR3nt: TGTGCCAGCAGCGCGGGACTAGCGCCTACCTACGAGCAGTACTTC
CDR3aa: CASSAGLAPTYEQYF

d_gene: TRBD1
j_gene: TRBJ1-1
v_gene: TRBV27
abundance: few
CDR3nt: TGTGCCAGCAGTGCCACAGGGGTAGGGGAAAAGGCTTTCTTT
CDR3aa: CASSATGVGEKAFF

d_gene: TRBD1
j_gene: TRBJ1-2
v_gene: TRBV4-1
abundance: NA
CDR3nt: TGCGCCAGCAGCCAAGAGTCCGGGACAGCCTCCTCTGGCTACACCTTC
CDR3aa: CASSQESGTASSGYTF

d_gene: NA
j_gene: TRBJ1-4
v_gene: TRBV18
abundance: NA
CDR3nt: TGTGCCAGCTCACCGCAGAGTGCGGGGGAAAAACTGTTTTTT
CDR3aa: CASSPQSAGEKLFF

d_gene: TRBD1
j_gene: TRBJ1-2
v_gene: TRBV19
abundance: NA
CDR3nt: TGTGCCAGTAGTCCGGTAGGGGGCTCTGGCTACACCTTC
CDR3aa: CASSPVGGSGYTF

d_gene: NA
j_gene: TRBJ1-2
v_gene: TRBV4-2
abundance: NA
CDR3nt: TGTGCCAGCAGCCAGCCTCGGGAAAACTATGGCTACACCTTC
CDR3aa: CASSQPRENYGYTF

d_gene: TRBD2
j_gene: TRBJ2-2
v_gene: TRBV2
abundance: NA
CDR3nt: TGTGCCAGCAGGGTGACTAGCGGGAGCACCGGGGAGCTGTTTTTT
CDR3aa: CASRVTSGSTGELFF

d_gene: TRBD2
j_gene: TRBJ2-3
v_gene: TRBV30
abundance: NA
CDR3nt: TGTGCCTGGAGTTCCTCTTGGGGGAGGGCGGACACAGATACGCAGTATTTT
CDR3aa: CAWSSSWGRADTDTQYF

d_gene: TRBD1
j_gene: TRBJ1-5
v_gene: TRBV7-9
abundance: NA
CDR3nt: TGTGCCAGCAGCCCGGGACAGGTTAGCAATCAGCCCCAGCATTTT
CDR3aa: CASSPGQVSNQPQHF

d_gene: NA
j_gene: TRBJ2-1
v_gene: TRBV3-1/TRBV3-2
abundance: NA
CDR3nt: TGTGCCAGCAGCCAAGAGACTAAGGGTGAGCAGTTCTTC
CDR3aa: CASSQETKGEQFF

d_gene: TRBD2
j_gene: TRBJ2-3
v_gene: TRBV19
abundance: NA
CDR3nt: TGTGCCAGTAAAGGGACTAGCGGGCCACGGGATACGCAGTATTTT
CDR3aa: CASKGTSGPRDTQYF

d_gene: NA
j_gene: TRBJ2-7
v_gene: TRBV12-3/TRBV12-4
abundance: NA
CDR3nt: TGTGCCAGCAGTTTCAGCAGGGGCCACGAGCAGTACTTC
CDR3aa: CASSFSRGHEQYF

d_gene: TRBD2
j_gene: TRBJ2-3
v_gene: TRBV7-8
abundance: NA
CDR3nt: TGTGCCAGCAGCTTAGGGCTTAAGGCGGGAGGGGCAGATACGCAGTATTTT
CDR3aa: CASSLGLKAGGADTQYF

d_gene: TRBD2
j_gene: TRBJ2-1
v_gene: TRBV4-1
abundance: NA
CDR3nt: TGCGCCAGCAGCCAAGACCGGCTAGCGGGAGAGGCTTACAATGAGCAGTTCTTC
CDR3aa: CASSQDRLAGEAYNEQFF

d_gene: NA
j_gene: TRBJ2-7
v_gene: TRBV5-1
abundance: NA
CDR3nt: TGCGCCAGCAGCTTCCTAAAGGGGGATTTCTACGAGCAGTACTTC
CDR3aa: CASSFLKGDFYEQYF

d_gene: NA
j_gene: TRBJ1-1
v_gene: TRBV28
abundance: NA
CDR3nt: TGTGCCAGCAGTTTACTGGCGAACACTGAAGCTTTCTTT
CDR3aa: CASSLLANTEAFF

d_gene: NA
j_gene: TRBJ1-1
v_gene: TRBV18
abundance: NA
CDR3nt: TGTGCCAGCTCACCCCTTGTGAACACTGAAGCTTTCTTT
CDR3aa: CASSPLVNTEAFF

d_gene: TRBD2
j_gene: TRBJ2-7
v_gene: TRBV28
abundance: NA
CDR3nt: TGTGCCAGCAGTTTAGCGCTAGCGGGAGGACGGCACGAGCAGTACTTC
CDR3aa: CASSLALAGGRHEQYF

d_gene: NA
j_gene: TRBJ2-3
v_gene: TRBV2
abundance: NA
CDR3nt: TGCGAAAGCCGGGCACTAGCAGATACGCAGTATTTT
CDR3aa: CESRALADTQYF

d_gene: TRBD1
j_gene: TRBJ1-6
v_gene: TRBV9
abundance: NA
CDR3nt: TGTGCCAGCAGCGACCAGACAGGGCTTAATTCACCCCTCCACTTT
CDR3aa: CASSDQTGLNSPLHF

d_gene: TRBD2
j_gene: TRBJ2-1
v_gene: TRBV15
abundance: NA
CDR3nt: TGTGCCACCAGCAGAGAATTAGCGGGAGGACGGAATGAGCAGTTCTTC
CDR3aa: CATSRELAGGRNEQFF

d_gene: NA
j_gene: TRBJ2-1
v_gene: TRBV10-1
abundance: once
CDR3nt: TGCGCCAGCAGTATTGCGCCGAGCTCCTACAATGAGCAGTTCTTC
CDR3aa: CASSIAPSSYNEQFF

d_gene: NA
j_gene: TRBJ1-2
v_gene: TRBV14
abundance: NA
CDR3nt: TGTGCCAGCAGCCAAGGTAGCGGGACGGCTAATGATGGCTACACCTTC
CDR3aa: CASSQGSGTANDGYTF

d_gene: TRBD1
j_gene: TRBJ1-4
v_gene: TRBV5-4
abundance: NA
CDR3nt: TGTGCCAGCAGCTTGGGACAGGGGACTGAAAAACTGTTTTTT
CDR3aa: CASSLGQGTEKLFF

d_gene: TRBD1
j_gene: TRBJ2-2
v_gene: TRBV19
abundance: NA
CDR3nt: TGTGCCAGTAGTTCCAGGGGGCAGGGCACCGGGGAGCTGTTTTTT
CDR3aa: CASSSRGQGTGELFF

d_gene: NA
j_gene: TRBJ2-2
v_gene: TRBV7-2
abundance: NA
CDR3nt: TGTGCCAGCAGCTCGACTCAGAGAGGGGAGCTGTTTTTT
CDR3aa: CASSSTQRGELFF